This passage covers 24 T cell receptor beta chains from one sample sequenced in a study of blood T cell repertoires in COVID-19. Method: immunoSEQ multiplex PCR; TCRdb's copy keeps in-frame clones and lacks some. The table records roughly 100,000 clones, about four fifths of them present only once. Sample: peripheral blood. These receptors all stem from a woman aged 65 to 85 with acute or convalescent COVID-19.

The gene calls are TRBV6-5 and TRBJ2-7; D perhaps matches TRBD1 (6 bases). This CDR3 has 14 residues. V gave up 6 bases and J gave up 0 bases, with 12 bases separating them. Germline loops: CDR1 MNHEY, CDR2 SVGAGI. The CDR3 DNA is TGTGCCAGCAGAAAACAGGGCCGCTCCTACGAGCAGTACTTC. Translation: CASRKQGRSYEQYF.

This clone showed up just a few times. This rearrangement joins TRBV28 to TRBJ1-4, with a possible D match to TRBD1 (6 bases). Germline V gene sequence: CDR1 MDHEN, CDR2 SYDVKM. The CDR3 runs 14 residues. With 7 bases removed from V and 6 bases from J, the gap between germline ends came to 15 bases. This CDR3 is CASKNRGSHEKLFF. The CDR3 DNA is TGTGCCAGCAAGAATAGGGGGTCGCATGAAAAACTGTTTTTT.

The CDR3 DNA reads as TGCGCCAGCAGCTTGGGGGCGGGAGGGCCTGCAGATACGCAGTATTTT. Its protein product is CASSLGAGGPADTQYF. The gene calls are TRBV5-1 and TRBJ2-3; 9 nucleotides match TRBD2. With V trimmed by 0 bases and J by 4 bases, 6 bases remained unmatched. This CDR3 comprises 16 residues. Germline V gene sequence: CDR1 SGHRS, CDR2 YFSETQ.

In its sample, this clone was seen a few times. The J gene is TRBJ1-1, the V gene TRBV5-1; a weak D match, TRBD1 (6 bases). The germline CDR1 and CDR2 sequences are SGHRS and YFSETQ. V was shortened by 4 bases and J by 2 bases, with 15 bases between the two germline ends. This CDR3 comprises 15 residues. CDR3 coding DNA: TGCGCCAGCAGCGGAACGGGACAACTAAACACTGAAGCTTTCTTT. This translates into CASSGTGQLNTEAFF.

The chain is built from TRBV6-2 or TRBV6-3 and TRBJ1-2; 9 nucleotides match TRBD1. Germline trimming cut 2 bases from V and 8 bases from J; bases unmatched to any gene: 9. The CDR3 spans 15 residues. From germline, CDR1 is MNHEY and CDR2 SVGEGT. CDR3 nucleotide sequence: TGTGCCAGCAGTTACCTAGGGACAGGGTTCGACGGCTACACCTTC. It specifies CASSYLGTGFDGYTF.

The rearrangement uses TRBV7-2 and TRBJ1-3; D gene uncertain. V gave up 6 bases and J gave up 0 bases, with 9 bases separating them. CDR1 and CDR2 (germline): SGHTA, FQGNSA. CDR3 length equals 14 residues. In nucleotides, the CDR3 is TGTGCCAGCAGTCCAGGAACCTCTGGAAACACCATATATTTT. Translated: CASSPGTSGNTIYF.

The chain recombines TRBV7-2 with TRBJ1-2, with D maybe TRBD1 (5 bases). V was trimmed by 4 bases and J by 14 bases, leaving 20 bases between them. Germline values: CDR1 SGHTA, CDR2 FQGNSA. CDR3 length: 13 residues. The CDR3 region is CASSSGEGPTRTF. The CDR3 DNA follows: TGTGCCAGCAGCTCCGGGGAGGGACCCACGCGGACCTTC.

The chain employs TRBV9 and TRBJ1-2, with D unresolved. The CDR3 has 14 amino acids. Trimming stripped 5 bases from V and 3 bases from J, with 14 bases between. CDR1 is SGDLS, CDR2 YYNGEE, per germline. The CDR3 DNA follows: TGTGCCAGCAGGGGCCCGTCGGTGCACTATGGCTACACCTTC. Its translation is CASRGPSVHYGYTF.

This sequence joins TRBV6-6 and TRBJ2-7, with TRBD1 identical over 9 bases. Germline lookup yields CDR1 MNHNY and CDR2 SVGAGI (reference sequence). With V trimmed by 4 bases and J by 2 bases, 3 bases remained unmatched. The CDR3 contains 14 residues. The CDR3 is CASSLRQGAYEQYF. The CDR3 nucleotides read TGTGCCAGCAGTTTACGACAGGGGGCCTACGAGCAGTACTTC.

The chain recombines TRBV13 with TRBJ2-1; D gene ambiguous. V dropped 1 base and J dropped 0 bases, with 10 bases sitting between them. This CDR3 has 16 residues. Germline V lookup: CDR1 PRHDT, CDR2 FYEKMQ (reference sequence). The DNA for the CDR3 is TGTGCCAGCAGCTTAGTGGCCAGGCCCTCCTACAATGAGCAGTTCTTC. Its translation: CASSLVARPSYNEQFF.

The chain joins TRBV9 to TRBJ1-3, with no clear D. This CDR3 is 15 amino acids long. V gave up 4 bases and J gave up 0 bases, with 11 bases separating them. Germline V lookup: CDR1 SGDLS, CDR2 YYNGEE. CDR3 DNA sequence: TGTGCCAGCAGCTCCCCGGGGTACTCTGGAAACACCATATATTTT. It is translated as CASSSPGYSGNTIYF.

The chain combines TRBV30 with TRBJ1-6; 7 nucleotides agree with TRBD1. Germline CDR1 and CDR2: GTSNPN and SVGIG (reference sequence). The CDR3 has 15 residues. The ends lost 1 base at V and 5 bases at J; junction bases unmatched: 5. DNA of the CDR3: TGTGCCTGGAGTGCTTACAGGGGTAATAATTCACCCCTCCACTTT. Amino acids: CAWSAYRGNNSPLHF.

V gene TRBV19 combines with J gene TRBJ2-5; possible D gene TRBD1, 6 bases. V lost 2 bases and J lost 4, with 11 bases in between. Germline V gives CDR1 LNHDA, CDR2 SQIVND (reference sequence). The CDR3 is 14 residues long. The CDR3 here is CASSISLGGETQYF. The CDR3 bases are TGTGCCAGTAGTATAAGCCTAGGGGGAGAGACCCAGTACTTC.

This chain links TRBV7-9 with TRBJ1-1; D is ambiguous. V was cut by 1 base and J by 5 bases, with 8 bases left in between. There are 13 residues in the CDR3. CDR1 and CDR2 from the germline V gene are SEHNR and FQNEAQ (reference sequence). The CDR3 nucleotides read TGTGCCAGCAGCTTAGGGAGGTGGACTGAAGCTTTCTTT. Residues: CASSLGRWTEAFF.

The rearrangement links TRBV2 to TRBJ1-6, with 8 bases that match TRBD1. V dropped 6 bases and J dropped 8; count of bases not matched to a gene: 6. Germline V CDR1 and CDR2: SNHLY, FYNNEI. The CDR3 has 14 amino acids. CDR3 coding DNA: TGTGCCAGCAGCGTTGACAGGGGTTATTCACCCCTCCACTTT. This translates into CASSVDRGYSPLHF.

The chain couples TRBV29-1 to TRBJ2-1, with TRBD2 as a possible D gene (6 bases). The CDR3 covers 15 residues. V gave up 7 bases and J gave up 3 bases, with 19 bases separating them. Germline assignment: CDR1 SQVTM and CDR2 ANQGSEA. This CDR3 reads CSAVGGLGIYNEQFF. CDR3 sequence (DNA): TGCAGCGCCGTTGGGGGGTTGGGGATCTACAATGAGCAGTTCTTC.

This clone showed up just once. V usage is TRBV27 and J usage is TRBJ2-7; no firm D call. V lost 3 bases and J lost 0, with 6 bases in between. Germline CDR1 is MNHEY and CDR2 is SMNVEV (reference sequence). This CDR3 region has 13 residues. The CDR3: CASSLGHSYEQYF. CDR3 coding DNA: TGTGCCAGCAGTTTGGGCCACTCCTACGAGCAGTACTTC.

The chain has TRBV2 and TRBJ1-3; 8 positions match TRBD1. The junction had 6 bases not matched to a gene; V was cut back by 4 bases and J by 7 bases. CDR1 SNHLY and CDR2 FYNNEI come from the germline V gene. CDR3 length: 14 amino acids. CDR3 amino acids: CASSVGQGGNTIYF. CDR3 bases: TGTGCCAGCAGTGTCGGACAGGGCGGGAACACCATATATTTT.

The gene calls are TRBV27 and TRBJ2-7; no clear D. The CDR3 consists of 10 residues. Deletions cut 10 bases from V and 0 bases from J, with 4 bases between. In germline, CDR1 is MNHEY, CDR2 SMNVEV (reference sequence). CDR3 loop: CATNSYEQYF. The CDR3 DNA reads as TGTGCCACCAACTCCTACGAGCAGTACTTC.

This clone has more than one count but fewer than ten. The rearrangement links TRBV28 to TRBJ2-3; 9 positions match TRBD2. There are 15 residues in the CDR3. V lost 6 bases, J lost 5 bases, and 9 bases stayed unmatched. CDR1 is MDHEN, CDR2 SYDVKM, per germline. CDR3 in amino acids: CASSLSLAGQDTQYF. The CDR3 nucleotides are TGTGCCAGCAGCTTAAGTCTAGCGGGGCAAGATACGCAGTATTTT.

This clone turned up a few times. The rearrangement links TRBV6-7 to TRBJ1-5, with D perhaps matching TRBD1 (6 bases). TRBV6-7 is recorded as an ORF, its role being uncertain. The CDR3 is 15 residues long. V was pared by 2 bases and J by 3 bases, with 11 bases between. CDR3 region: CASSYPQGVNQPQHF. In DNA form, the CDR3 reads TGTGCCAGCAGTTACCCACAGGGAGTCAATCAGCCCCAGCATTTT.

This rearrangement joins TRBV6-2 or TRBV6-3 to TRBJ2-3; D is perhaps TRBD2 (5 bases). V was clipped by 2 bases and J by 6 bases, with 21 bases between them. The CDR3 length is 17 residues. The germline V gene has CDR1 MNHEY and CDR2 SVGEGT. The CDR3 here is CASSYAPISVGDDTQYF. In nucleotides, the CDR3 is TGTGCCAGCAGTTACGCTCCCATATCGGTCGGGGATGATACGCAGTATTTT.

This chain joins TRBV21-1 and TRBJ1-1. TRBV21-1 is a documented pseudogene. CDR3 length: 14 amino acids. Here the CDR3 reads CASSKSYSDTEAFF. The CDR3, as DNA: TGTGCCAGCAGCAAATCCTACTCGGACACTGAAGCTTTCTTT.

The rearrangement links TRBV28 to TRBJ2-1; 8 positions agree with TRBD2. V trimming: 3 bases; J trimming: 5 bases; junction bases outside the gene matches: 6. Germline V gene lookup returns CDR1 MDHEN and CDR2 SYDVKM. This CDR3 comprises 15 residues. The CDR3 nucleotides read TGTGCCAGCAGTTTTGGCGGGAGGCGAAACAATGAGCAGTTCTTC. Translation: CASSFGGRRNNEQFF.